This T cell receptor (beta chain) was obtained from a study of OX40 agonist ivuxolimab in advanced cancers. The CDR3 extends over 13 amino acids. CDR1 is SEHNR, CDR2 FQNEAQ, per germline (reference sequence). Measured with immunoSEQ multiplex PCR; TCRdb has only the in-frame clones, and not every one. The table has around 40,000 clones, 75% to 85% seen once. Comment on this clone: No antigen is known for it.

Whole-study findings and limits: Expanded clones were, on average, more numerous in CD8+ T cells than in CD4+. At 0.1 to 3.0 mg/kg and by week 6, clonal expansion occurred in CD4+ and CD8+ blood T cells.

Sequencing was performed on CD4+ or CD8+ T cells sorted from blood, taken in a trial of the OX40 agonist ivuxolimab. The receptor was isolated from an adult with an advanced solid tumor such as melanoma, head and neck, liver or kidney cancer. The gene calls are TRBV7-9 and TRBJ2-5; no reliable D call. The J call may be wrong; the DNA end is better matched by TRBJ2-7. CDR3 sequence: CASSLDRGYEQYF. The CDR3 region has the DNA TGTGCCAGCAGCTTAGACAGAGGCTACGAGCAGTACTTC.